The T cell receptor (beta chain) described here comes from a study of OX40 agonist ivuxolimab in advanced cancers. Turning to the study itself: Ivuxolimab, which is an agonistic anti-OX40 (CD134) antibody, was administered to the patients. Three patients, one with hepatocellular carcinoma and two with cutaneous melanoma, achieved partial responses.

Here immunoSEQ multiplex PCR was the method, and the copy in TCRdb shows in-frame clones only, minus some. The sample records tens of thousands of clones, 75% to 90% being singletons. For this clone: Its antigen is still unknown.

Study results and limitations: There were, on average, more expanded clones in CD8+ T cells than in CD4+. Some patients who did not respond also had low normalized T-cell clonal expansion.

The receptor's source is an adult with an advanced solid tumor such as melanoma, head and neck, liver or kidney cancer. Sequences were derived from CD4+ or CD8+ T cells sorted from blood, sampled in a trial of the OX40 agonist ivuxolimab.

The DNA for the CDR3 is TGTGCCATCAGTGAGGGGACTGATCCTAGCAATCAGCCCCAGCATTTT. Translated: CAISEGTDPSNQPQHF. The chain carries TRBV10-3 and TRBJ1-5; TRBD1 might be the D (5 bases). Looked up from germline, CDR1 is ENHRY and CDR2 is SYGVKD. This CDR3 has 16 amino acids. The V end lost 2 bases, the J end lost 0 bases, and 11 bases lay between the germline ends.